The 8 T cell receptor beta chains presented below share a single source sample, sequenced in a study of cytomegalovirus exposure and HLA in healthy donors. 60 Vbeta and 13 Jbeta primers were used in PCR. The table came from immunoSEQ multiplex PCR; TCRdb's copy has only in-frame clones and leaves some out. The sample contains roughly 110,000 clones, roughly 70% of which appear only once. Sequenced material: PBMCs. All receptors derive from a man between 18 and 29 years old in good health and CMV-seropositive.

The genes are TRBV19 and TRBJ2-2, with D possibly being TRBD2 (6 bases). V shed 3 bases and J shed 5 bases, with 13 bases lying between them. Germline V gene sequence: CDR1 LNHDA, CDR2 SQIVND (reference sequence). The CDR3 is 15 amino acids. The CDR3 DNA follows: TGTGCCAGTAGTATGTTGGGGGAGGATACCGGGGAGCTGTTTTTT. Translation gives CASSMLGEDTGELFF.

The chain combines TRBV27 with TRBJ1-5, with TRBD1 identical over 7 bases. Germline assignment: CDR1 MNHEY and CDR2 SMNVEV (reference sequence). V lost 6 bases and J lost 0; bases outside the gene matches: 17. CDR3 length equals 19 residues. DNA of the CDR3: TGTGCCAGCAGATCAAACCGGTTACAGGGGCAGGATAGCAATCAGCCCCAGCATTTT. The encoded protein is CASRSNRLQGQDSNQPQHF.

The chain couples TRBV7-6 to TRBJ2-7; 7 bases map to TRBD2. The V and J ends lost 0 bases and 5 bases, in that order; junction bases with no gene match: 4. Germline V CDR1 and CDR2: SGHVS, FNYEAQ. This CDR3 spans 14 amino acids. The CDR3 nucleotides are TGTGCCAGCAGCTTAGCGGGGGGGTACCACGAGCAGTACGTC. It encodes CASSLAGGYHEQYV.

This clone occurred a few times. The rearrangement joins TRBV11-3 to TRBJ2-2, with 10 bases identical to TRBD1. The CDR3 is made up of 14 amino acids. The germline gives CDR1 SGHNT, CDR2 YENEEA. J was trimmed by 8 bases and V by 5 bases; bases with no gene match: 5. CDR3 in amino acids: CASSRDRGSGELFF. CDR3 DNA sequence: TGTGCCAGCAGCAGGGACAGGGGTTCGGGGGAGCTGTTTTTT.

The chain recombines TRBV2 with TRBJ2-5; 8 nucleotides match TRBD1. This CDR3 has 15 residues. Germline V gene lookup returns CDR1 SNHLY and CDR2 FYNNEI. The CDR3 DNA reads TGTGCAAAGCACCAGATAGACAGGGGAAGAGAGACCCAGTACTTC. Amino acids: CAKHQIDRGRETQYF.

The genes are TRBV5-4 and TRBJ1-4; the D gene is possibly TRBD1 (6 bases). V lost 4 bases to trimming and J lost 8 bases, with 18 bases between them. In germline, CDR1 is SGHNT, CDR2 YYREEE (reference sequence). This CDR3 contains 15 residues. CDR3: CASSREIGGREKLFF. The CDR3 DNA sequence: TGTGCCAGCAGCCGCGAGATAGGGGGTCGAGAAAAACTGTTTTTT.

V is TRBV6-1 and J is TRBJ2-7; tentative D call: TRBD1 (6 bases). The CDR3 spans 13 residues. The germline V gene encodes CDR1 MNHNS and CDR2 SASEGT. The V and J ends lost 5 bases and 1 base respectively, with 9 bases between them. The CDR3 bases are TGTGCCAGCAGTTCCACAGGGTCCTACGAGCAGTACGTC. Translated: CASSSTGSYEQYV.

CDR3: CASSPLAGVYQETQYF. The CDR3 region has the DNA TGTGCCAGCTCACCCCTAGCGGGGGTGTACCAAGAGACCCAGTACTTC. The V call is TRBV18, the J call TRBJ2-5; 10 positions agree with TRBD2. V lost 3 bases and J lost 0; bases outside the gene matches: 4. Germline assignment: CDR1 KGHSH and CDR2 LQKENI. The CDR3 runs to 16 residues.